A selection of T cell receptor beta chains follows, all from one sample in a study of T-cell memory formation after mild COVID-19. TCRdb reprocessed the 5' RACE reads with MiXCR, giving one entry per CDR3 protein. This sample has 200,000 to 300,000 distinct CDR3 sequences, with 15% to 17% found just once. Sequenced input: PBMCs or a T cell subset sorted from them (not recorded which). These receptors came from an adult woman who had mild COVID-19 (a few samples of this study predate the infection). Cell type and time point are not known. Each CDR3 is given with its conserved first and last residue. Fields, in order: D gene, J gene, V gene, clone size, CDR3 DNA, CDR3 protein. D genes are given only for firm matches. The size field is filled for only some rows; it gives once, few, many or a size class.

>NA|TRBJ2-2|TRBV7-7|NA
TGTGCCAGCAGCGATCAGTCCTTTTACACCGGGGAGCTGTTTTTT
CASSDQSFYTGELFF
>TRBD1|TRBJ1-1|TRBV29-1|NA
TGCAGCGTTGGGGACAGGTGGAACACTGAAGCTTTCTTT
CSVGDRWNTEAFF
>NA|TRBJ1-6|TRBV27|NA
TGTGCCAGCAGGGACAGACCGAATTCACCCCTCCACTTT
CASRDRPNSPLHF
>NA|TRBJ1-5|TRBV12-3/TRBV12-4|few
TGTGCCAGCAGTTCCCAAGGAGACCACCCCCAGCATTTT
CASSSQGDHPQHF
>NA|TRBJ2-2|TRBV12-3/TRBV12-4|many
TGTGCCAGCACCTTCGGGTCCGGGGAGCTGTTTTTT
CASTFGSGELFF
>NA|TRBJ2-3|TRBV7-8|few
TGTGCCAGCAGTAAAATACCGGGACGAACAGATACGCAGTATTTT
CASSKIPGRTDTQYF
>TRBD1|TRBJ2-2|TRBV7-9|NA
TGTGCCAGCAGCCCGGGACAGTGGAACACCGGGGAGCTGATTTTT
CASSPGQWNTGELIF
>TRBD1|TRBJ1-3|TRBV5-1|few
TGCGCCAGCAGCTTGGCCGGGACAGCAGGAAACACCATATATTTT
CASSLAGTAGNTIYF
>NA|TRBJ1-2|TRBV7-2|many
TGTGCCAGCAGCTCCTCACCAACAAGGGGTGATGGCTACACCTTC
CASSSSPTRGDGYTF
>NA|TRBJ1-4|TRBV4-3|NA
TGCGCCAGCAGCCAAGATGGCGGAGAAGAAAAACTGTTTTTT
CASSQDGGEEKLFF
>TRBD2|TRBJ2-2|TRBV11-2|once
TGTGCCAGCAGCTTACGGGGACTAGCACTTAACACCGGGGAGCTGTTTTTT
CASSLRGLALNTGELFF
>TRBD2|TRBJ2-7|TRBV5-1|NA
TGCGCCAGCAGCCCGGAGGGGAGGGCCTACGAGCAGTACTTC
CASSPEGRAYEQYF
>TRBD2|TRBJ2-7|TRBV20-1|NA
TGCAGTGCTAGAGACCCGGGACTAGCGGGGCTATACGAGCAGTACTTC
CSARDPGLAGLYEQYF
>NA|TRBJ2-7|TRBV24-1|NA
TGTGCCACCAGTGATTCGACCGACCCGAGATCTATCTACGAGCAGTACTTC
CATSDSTDPRSIYEQYF
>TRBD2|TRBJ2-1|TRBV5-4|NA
TGTGCCAGCAGCTTGGAGATGGCGGGAGGGAGCAATGAGCAGTTCTTC
CASSLEMAGGSNEQFF
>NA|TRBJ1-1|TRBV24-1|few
TGTGCCACCAGTGATTTCGGGAAGGGTGAAGCTTTCTTT
CATSDFGKGEAFF
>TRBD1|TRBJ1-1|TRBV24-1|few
TGTGCCACCAGTGATACGACAGGGCAGAACACTGAAGCTTTCTTT
CATSDTTGQNTEAFF
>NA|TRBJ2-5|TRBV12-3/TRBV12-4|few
TGTGCCAGCAGTTTCAACCGGGAAGAGACCCAGTACTTC
CASSFNREETQYF
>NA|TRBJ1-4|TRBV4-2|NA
TGTGCCAGCAGCCGACAATCAACTTCTGCAACTAATGAAAAACTGTTTTTT
CASSRQSTSATNEKLFF
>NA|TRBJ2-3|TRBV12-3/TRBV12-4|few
TGTGCCAGCAGAGCTTCTTCTAATACGCAGTATTTT
CASRASSNTQYF
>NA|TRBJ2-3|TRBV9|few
TGTGCCAGCAGCGTAGTAGGAACACCGAGCACAGATACGCAGTATTTT
CASSVVGTPSTDTQYF
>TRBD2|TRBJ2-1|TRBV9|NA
TGTGCCAGCAGCGCCGTCTTTGGGGGGGATTCCTACAATGAGCAGTTCTTC
CASSAVFGGDSYNEQFF
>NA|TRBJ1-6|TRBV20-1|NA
TGCAGTGCTGGTCGACAAAGCTATAATTCACCCCTCCACTTT
CSAGRQSYNSPLHF
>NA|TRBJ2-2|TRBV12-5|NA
TGTGCTAGTGGTTTTATTAGCGGGGAGCTGTTTTTT
CASGFISGELFF
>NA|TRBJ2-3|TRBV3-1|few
TGTGCCAGCAGCCAAGATCTGCGGGTCCGGCAGTATTTT
CASSQDLRVRQYF
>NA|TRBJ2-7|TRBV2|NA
TGTGCCAGCAGGGATAGGGGTTTCGGGGACGAGCAGTACTTC
CASRDRGFGDEQYF
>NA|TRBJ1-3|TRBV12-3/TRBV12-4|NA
TGTGCCAGCAGGGAAGACGGATCAGATGGAAACACCATATATTTT
CASREDGSDGNTIYF
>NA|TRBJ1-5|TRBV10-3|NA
TGTGCCATCAGTGAGTCCGCCGGTGGGGGGCCCCAGCATTTT
CAISESAGGGPQHF